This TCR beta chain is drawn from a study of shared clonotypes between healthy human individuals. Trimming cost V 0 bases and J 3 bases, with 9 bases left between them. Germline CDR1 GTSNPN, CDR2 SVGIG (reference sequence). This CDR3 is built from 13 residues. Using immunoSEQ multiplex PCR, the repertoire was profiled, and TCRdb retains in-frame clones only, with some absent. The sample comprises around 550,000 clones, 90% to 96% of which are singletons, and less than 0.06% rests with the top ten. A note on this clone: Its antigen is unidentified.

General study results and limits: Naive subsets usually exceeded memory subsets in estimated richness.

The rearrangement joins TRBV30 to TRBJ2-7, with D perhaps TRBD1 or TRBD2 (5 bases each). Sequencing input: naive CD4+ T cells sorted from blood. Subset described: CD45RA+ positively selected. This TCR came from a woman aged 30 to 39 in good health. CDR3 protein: CAWSVTGGYEQYF. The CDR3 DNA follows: TGTGCCTGGAGTGTAACTGGGGGCTACGAGCAGTACTTC.